This T cell receptor beta chain was sequenced during a study of blood T cell repertoires in COVID-19. The overall study: Sources were T cells, B-cell-depleted T cells, or PBMCs; the material itself was cDNA or gDNA.

The authors' processing: Amplification from reference gene primers served as the basis for estimated nucleated cell counts. The assay was immunoSEQ multiplex PCR, and TCRdb's table has in-frame clones only and misses some. For V, J and clone size, that table is used; D and trimming come from the DNA. The table has roughly 200,000 clones, more than 70% seen once. About this clone: Distinct nucleotide sequences in the sample also encode this CDR3.

The CDR3 length is 14 residues. Trimming stripped 2 bases from V and 1 base from J, with 7 bases between. CDR1 and CDR2 from the germline V gene are SGHRS and YFSETQ. This clonotype originated in a woman in her thirties or forties who had recovered from COVID-19. The chain has TRBV5-1 and TRBJ1-5; D may be TRBD1 (6 bases). Material for sequencing was peripheral blood. This CDR3 is CASSLGGSNQPQHF. The CDR3 DNA reads as TGCGCCAGCAGCTTAGGGGGAAGCAATCAGCCCCAGCATTTT.